This T cell receptor (beta chain) was sequenced in a study of cytomegalovirus exposure and HLA in healthy donors. 13 Jbeta primers and 60 Vbeta primers were used for the PCR. TCRdb keeps only in-frame clones here, not all; method: immunoSEQ multiplex PCR. Among 150,000 or so clones listed, approximately 86% were seen once. CDR3 size: 15 residues. Unmatched junction bases numbered 12, after V lost 4 bases and J lost 5 bases. Looked up from germline, CDR1 is SGHRS and CDR2 is YFSETQ. The sample comprised PBMCs. This chain connects TRBV5-1 to TRBJ2-7, with TRBD2 matching over 7 bases. The origin of this receptor is a male donor in good health and CMV-seronegative. This CDR3 is CASSRGDVVPDEQYF. Written as DNA, the CDR3 is TGCGCCAGCAGCCGGGGGGACGTGGTCCCCGACGAGCAGTACTTC.